The 5 T cell receptor beta chains in this list originate from one sample, sequenced in a study of regulatory T cells in long-lasting Graves disease. Building the TCR beta libraries relied on iRepertoire HTBI primers, and CDR3 regions underwent Arm-PCR. MiXCR was run by TCRdb on the multiplex PCR reads, yielding one entry per CDR3 protein. The data show around 250,000 distinct CDR3 sequences, around 19% seen once. Indicated time point: newly diagnosed GD, antithyroid drugs for less than 3 months. The TCR library used RNA extracted from PBMCs. The sample was also reused in another study, on T cells in Graves' hyperthyroidism and ophthalmopathy.

Here the sequenced sample was peripheral blood mononuclear cells (PBMCs), taken at new diagnosis, from a patient treated with antithyroid drugs. These receptor sequences come from a woman in her 30s with Graves disease.

The table lists this clonotype with a few counts. The J gene is TRBJ1-4, the V gene TRBV29-1, with D hard to call. Trimming left V 7 bases short and J 2 bases short, with 5 bases between. The CDR3 has 11 residues. CDR1 and CDR2 from the germline V gene are SQVTM and ANQGSEA. In DNA form, the CDR3 reads TGCAGCGGGCAGACTAATGAAAAACTGTTTTTT. Its protein is CSGQTNEKLFF.

This clonotype has ten or more counts. The chain's CDR3 is CSARWGRGGNEQFF. The DNA of the CDR3 is TGCAGTGCTAGATGGGGGCGGGGGGGGAATGAGCAGTTCTTC. V gene TRBV20-1 combines with J gene TRBJ2-1; 9 positions agree with TRBD2. Germline CDR1 is DFQATT and CDR2 is SNEGSKA (reference sequence). The CDR3 runs to 14 residues. V was clipped by 2 bases and J by 7 bases; unmatched bases: 6.

This clonotype was detected ten times or more. CDR3 sequence reads: CASGLPGAEYEQYF. The CDR3 DNA follows: TGTGCCAGCGGACTCCCCGGCGCGGAGTACGAGCAGTACTTC. This chain links TRBV27 with TRBJ2-7; D might be TRBD2 (5 bases). Germline lookup yields CDR1 MNHEY and CDR2 SMNVEV (reference sequence). V lost 8 bases to trimming and J lost 4 bases, with 18 bases between them. The CDR3 contains 14 residues.

A few counts support this clonotype. V and J are TRBV10-3 and TRBJ2-2, with D unclear. This CDR3 has 14 amino acids. Trimming shortened V by 3 bases and J by 4 bases, and 9 bases separated the two germline ends. Germline CDR1 ENHRY, CDR2 SYGVKD. CDR3 protein: CAISEGQLTGELFF. The CDR3 bases are TGTGCCATCAGTGAAGGGCAGCTCACCGGGGAGCTGTTTTTT.

About this clonotype: A read error is possible here, since a much larger clone lies one base away. The V and J genes are TRBV6-1 and TRBJ1-2, with D unclear. The CDR3 consists of 13 residues. Germline CDR1 reads MNHNS; CDR2 reads SASEGT. The CDR3 loop is CASSELTNYGHTF. DNA for the CDR3: TGTGCCAGCAGTGAATTAACTAACTATGGCCACACCTTC.